The 18 T cell receptor beta chains in this list originate from one sample, sequenced in a study of regulatory T cells in long-lasting Graves disease. This sample's time point: newly diagnosed GD, antithyroid drugs for less than 3 months. Extracted RNA from PBMCs served as the source of the TCR library. Through Arm-PCR of CDR3 regions and iRepertoire HTBI primers, TCR beta libraries were built. TCRdb re-analysed the multiplex PCR reads in MiXCR, keeping a single row per CDR3 protein. Of about 520,000 distinct CDR3 sequences in the sample, approximately 12% are singletons; the top ten hold approximately 9%. This sample was shared with a second study, whose subject was T cells in Graves' hyperthyroidism and ophthalmopathy.

Here the sequenced sample was peripheral blood mononuclear cells (PBMCs), taken at new diagnosis, from a patient treated with antithyroid drugs. Receptors were obtained from a woman aged 25 to 39 with Graves disease.

There are many counts of this clonotype. The V and J genes are TRBV24-1 and TRBJ2-5; D may be TRBD1 or TRBD2 (5 bases each). The CDR3 has 14 residues. Germline values: CDR1 KGHDR, CDR2 SFDVKD. The ends were cut back, 1 base at V and 5 bases at J, with 10 bases in the middle. CDR3 sequence: CATSDFIEGETQYF. For the CDR3, the DNA is TGTGCCACCAGTGATTTTATTGAGGGGGAGACCCAGTACTTC.

This clonotype has just a few counts. The chain joins TRBV29-1 to TRBJ2-7; D not resolved. Trimming shortened V by 5 bases and J by 2 bases, and 10 bases separated the two germline ends. The CDR3 length is 12 residues. Germline assignment: CDR1 SQVTM and CDR2 ANQGSEA. The CDR3 nucleotides read TGCAGCGTTTATACCTCTACCTACGAGCAGTACTTC. It translates to CSVYTSTYEQYF.

Only a few counts were recorded for this clonotype. Without the conserved terminal phenylalanine or tryptophan, this CDR3 likely stems from a read error. This sequence joins TRBV28 and TRBJ2-5, with D hard to call. The CDR3 loop spans 13 amino acids. V was cut by 1 base and J by 7 bases, with 10 bases left in between. The V gene's germline CDR1 is MDHEN and CDR2 SYDVKM. CDR3 region: CASSLLMAATQYS. CDR3 DNA sequence: TGTGCCAGCAGTTTATTAATGGCCGCGACCCAGTACTCC.

As to this clonotype: A read error may be the cause here, since a much bigger clone is one base away. The chain is built from TRBV20-1 and TRBJ1-3; D gene uncertain. The CDR3 extends over 14 amino acids. CDR1 and CDR2 from the germline V gene are DFQATT and SNEGSKA (reference sequence). The CDR3 bases are TGCAGTGCTAGTCACAGTCACTCTGGAAACACCCTATATTTT. This translates into CSASHSHSGNTLYF.

This clonotype occurred many times. The chain combines TRBV19 with TRBJ2-7; D tentatively fits TRBD1 or TRBD2 (7 bases each). CDR3 length: 19 amino acids. Looked up from germline, CDR1 is LNHDA and CDR2 is SQIVND (reference sequence). The germline V and J ends were trimmed by 2 bases and 4 bases, with 27 bases remaining between them. This CDR3 reads CASSISTGHTGGSEYEQYF. CDR3 DNA: TGTGCCAGTAGTATATCGACAGGGCACACCGGCGGGAGTGAGTACGAGCAGTACTTC. Complete variable domain (other parts from reference TRBV19 and TRBJ2-7): DGGITQSPKYLFRKEGQNVTLSCEQNLNHDAMYWYRQDPGQGLRLIYYSQIVNDFQKGDIAEGYSVSREKKESFPLTVTSAQKNPTAFYLCASSISTGHTGGSEYEQYFGPGTRLTVT.

This clonotype has just a few counts. This chain connects TRBV4-1 to TRBJ2-1, with D unresolved. V dropped 4 bases and J dropped 6 bases, with 16 bases sitting between them. This CDR3 contains 15 residues. The V gene's germline CDR1 is MGHRA and CDR2 YSYEKL. CDR3: CASSPRALTSNEQFF. The CDR3 DNA is TGCGCCAGCAGCCCCCGAGCCCTCACGAGCAATGAGCAGTTCTTC.

Concerning this clonotype itself: This is likely an artifact of a read error, given a far larger clone one base away. The V and J genes are TRBV5-6 and TRBJ2-7, with 11 positions matching TRBD1. CDR3 size: 14 residues. Germline V gives CDR1 SGHDT, CDR2 YYEEEE. The J segment lost 2 bases and the V segment lost 3 bases, leaving 1 base of the junction unmatched. The CDR3 sequence is CASSWDRGAYEQYF. DNA for the CDR3: TGTGCCAGCAGCTGGGACAGGGGGGCCTACGAGCAGTACTTC. Together with reference TRBV5-6 and TRBJ2-7, the CDR3 gives the full variable domain: DAGVTQSPTHLIKTRGQQVTLRCSPKSGHDTVSWYQQALGQGPQFIFQYYEEEERQRGNFPDRFSGHQFPNYSSELNVNALLLGDSALYLCASSWDRGAYEQYFGPGTRLTVT.

This sequence joins TRBV2 and TRBJ1-6; 9 nucleotides align to TRBD1. Germline V gene sequence: CDR1 SNHLY, CDR2 FYNNEI. V trimming: 5 bases; J trimming: 7 bases; junction bases outside the gene matches: 9. The CDR3 has 16 amino acids. DNA for the CDR3: TGTGCCAGCAGTCCCGGACAGGGGTATTTGAATTCACCCCTCCACTTT. Protein: CASSPGQGYLNSPLHF.

This clonotype came up many times. The V gene is TRBV27, the J gene TRBJ1-1; tentatively, D is TRBD1 (5 bases). CDR1 and CDR2 (germline): MNHEY, SMNVEV (reference sequence). This CDR3 spans 14 amino acids. Trimming took 9 bases from V and 2 from J, leaving 16 bases between them. The CDR3 reads CASHNRQTNTEAFF. CDR3 in DNA: TGTGCCAGTCACAATCGACAGACTAACACTGAAGCTTTCTTT.

This clonotype was seen a handful of times. The CDR3 sequence: CASSISAAYSYEQYF. Written as DNA, the CDR3 is TGTGCCAGCTCGATCTCGGCGGCGTACTCCTACGAGCAGTACTTC. V usage is TRBV7-2 and J usage is TRBJ2-7, with D hard to call. The CDR3 covers 15 residues. V lost 8 bases and J 0 bases, leaving 17 bases between the germline ends. Germline CDR1 SGHTA, CDR2 FQGNSA.

About this clonotype: This may arise from a read error, as a much more abundant clone is one base away. The V and J genes are TRBV11-1 and TRBJ2-7; the D is unclear. The germline V gene encodes CDR1 SGHAT and CDR2 FQDESV (reference sequence). The CDR3 is 13 residues long. Trimming removed 4 bases at V and 5 bases at J, with 12 bases between. CDR3 protein: CASSSEYGHEQYF. The CDR3 bases are TGTGCCAGCAGCTCGGAGTATGGGCACGAGCAGTACTTC.

CDR3 bases: TGTGCCTCCGCCGGACAGGGAAGAGAGACCCAGTACTTC. Protein product: CASAGQGRETQYF. This chain uses TRBV28 with TRBJ2-5; 8 nucleotides line up with TRBD1. Trimming at V came to 11 bases and at J to 4 bases, leaving 9 bases not matched to a gene. The germline V gene has CDR1 MDHEN and CDR2 SYDVKM. The CDR3 has 13 amino acids.

The sample holds a few counts of this clonotype. The J gene is TRBJ2-2, the V gene TRBV4-1; perhaps D is TRBD1 or TRBD2 (6 bases each). Trimming removed 0 bases from V and 5 bases from J, with 16 bases in between. Per germline, CDR1 MGHRA and CDR2 YSYEKL. The CDR3 consists of 17 residues. Here the CDR3 reads CASSQDQWGAETGELFF. The CDR3 bases are TGCGCCAGCAGCCAAGATCAGTGGGGGGCTGAGACCGGGGAGCTGTTTTTT.

The sample holds many counts of this clonotype. V is TRBV11-2 and J is TRBJ2-1, with 10 bases matching TRBD2. This CDR3 has 17 residues. V lost 2 bases, J lost 5 bases, and 9 bases stayed unmatched. The germline V gene encodes CDR1 SGHAT and CDR2 FQNNGV. CDR3 DNA sequence: TGTGCCAGCAGCTTATCCCTCTTAGCGGGAGGCGACAATGAGCAGTTCTTC. Protein product: CASSLSLLAGGDNEQFF. Filled out from reference TRBV11-2 and TRBJ2-1, the complete variable domain reads EAGVAQSPRYKIIEKRQSVAFWCNPISGHATLYWYQQILGQGPKLLIQFQNNGVVDDSQLPKDRFSAERLKGVDSTLKIQPAKLEDSAVYLCASSLSLLAGGDNEQFFGPGTRLTVL.

This chain connects TRBV5-1 to TRBJ1-3; TRBD1 is a possible D gene (6 bases). Trimming shortened V by 4 bases and J by 6 bases, and 11 bases separated the two germline ends. CDR3 length: 13 amino acids. The germline V gene encodes CDR1 SGHRS and CDR2 YFSETQ. DNA for the CDR3: TGCGCCAGCAGCCCGGGACAACAAAACACCATATATTTT. The encoded protein is CASSPGQQNTIYF.

The V call is TRBV3-1, the J call TRBJ2-1; D is possibly TRBD2 (6 bases). CDR1 and CDR2 from the germline V gene are LGHDT and YNNKEL (reference sequence). The CDR3 runs to 15 residues. V was shortened by 4 bases and J by 10 bases, with 20 bases between the two germline ends. The CDR3 nucleotides read TGTGCCAGCAGCCGCGGGATCCAAGCGAAAGGGGAGCAGTTCTTC. Protein sequence: CASSRGIQAKGEQFF.

The chain links TRBV9 to TRBJ1-6, with D unresolved. Looked up from germline, CDR1 is SGDLS and CDR2 is YYNGEE. This CDR3 is built from 14 residues. Trimming took 4 bases from V and 6 from J, leaving 11 bases between them. This chain's CDR3 is CASSLATANSPLHF. CDR3 sequence (DNA): TGTGCCAGCAGCCTAGCTACAGCTAATTCACCCCTCCACTTT.

In its sample, this clonotype was seen many times. The rearrangement joins TRBV24-1 to TRBJ2-5; D unclear. This CDR3 has 13 amino acids. The germline CDR1 and CDR2 sequences are KGHDR and SFDVKD. V was cut by 4 bases and J by 2 bases, with 7 bases left in between. For the CDR3, the DNA is TGTGCCACCAGTGACGAGGTTCAAGAGACCCAGTACTTC. Amino acid sequence: CATSDEVQETQYF.